A single T cell receptor (beta chain) is shown here with its context. This clone's antigen is unknown. No base-level quality is on record; no much larger clone is a single base apart. Libraries came from the immunoSEQ multiplex PCR assay. For the multiplex PCR, a mixture combining 60 forward primers for TCR Vbeta segments and 13 reverse primers for TCR Jbeta segments was used. The CDR3 region of rearranged TCR beta genes was amplified from genomic DNA with a multiplex PCR assay. Amplified TCR beta libraries were sequenced as 87-base-pair reads on the Illumina HiSeq System. Turning to the authors' computational methods: A later analysis tallied around 82 million unique TCR beta chains across the approximately 670 repertoires, and about 10 million of those chains were shared by two or more donors. To remove PCR and sequencing errors, raw reads were error-corrected and collapsed into unique sequences using a nearest-neighbor algorithm that merged closely related sequences. V, D and J gene segments were assigned by aligning CDR3 sequences to IMGT reference sequences. Each retained sequence needed at least a six-nucleotide match to both a V gene segment and a J gene segment. Rearrangements were classified as productive when the CDR3 lacked stop codons and remained in frame with V and J, and all other rearrangements were classified as non-productive. CDR3 was defined according to IMGT convention as the region running from the second conserved V-encoded cysteine to the conserved J-encoded phenylalanine. The earlier analysis of about 530 of the donors excluded any sequence lacking an unambiguous match to a single V gene segment. An earlier analysis of 550 to 650 of the donors classified V segments as functional when productive rearrangements were above 56.7% and as segregating when the standard deviation between donors was above 5%. A statistical classification framework was developed to diagnose cytomegalovirus status using the catalog of TCR beta chain sequences. A later analysis assigned V and J genes by comparing TCR nucleotide sequences with IMGT/GENE-DB human TR gene sequences. In a later analysis, CDR3 sequences and most-parsimonious VDJ recombination scenarios were assigned using the TCRdist pipeline. In a later analysis, each TCR beta chain was defined by its CDR3 amino acid sequence together with its V-gene family, and reads lacking a unique V-gene family were excluded. To address suspected cross-contamination and a sequencing artifact, a later analysis removed 592 highly shared, low-generation-probability nucleotide sequences. In a later analysis, a clonal expansion index was calculated for each public chain from normalized within-repertoire ranks of inferred template counts. Generation probabilities in a later analysis came from a VDJ recombination model fitted to out-of-frame rearrangements, and those results were checked against IGoR. In a later analysis, TCR-TCR, TCR-HLA and TCR-CMV co-occurrence was scored with hypergeometric tests, and a repertoire-size bias correction was applied to TCR pairs. In a later analysis, false discovery rates were estimated by permuting HLA or CMV assignments 20 times. In a later analysis, co-occurring TCRs were grouped using DBSCAN, and TCRdist sequence similarity was added for clustering within HLA-allele-positive subsets. For co-occurrence clustering, repertoires with fewer than 30,000 or more than 120,000 public chains were excluded, along with five or six repertoires with anomalous nucleotide sharing. TCRdb obtained this table from immuneACCESS and retained in-frame rearrangements with V and J assigned. These tables miss some clones; where compared with another copy, unresolved V genes account for less than half of the shortfall, and the remainder is unexplained. V, J and clone size are taken as reported in that table, and D and trimming were inferred from the DNA itself. This sample lists about 180,000 clones; under 85% were detected once. The ten largest clones add up to approximately 2.9% of the sample.

This entry comes from a study of cytomegalovirus exposure and HLA in healthy donors (dated by TCRdb to 2016 to 2017). Looking at the study overall: An earlier analysis of approximately 640 of the donors reported roughly 300 Gb of sequence data and 117 million unique TCR beta sequences from about 200 million T cells. Rather than drawing on any new phenotypic data, the later analysis identified candidate immune exposures from TCR beta sequences and the way those sequences occurred across donors. HLA typing included class I and class II loci at four-digit resolution. Alongside the repertoire data, information on donor age, sex, ethnicity and CMV serostatus was compiled. In addition to the first cohort of 666 subjects, a separate validation cohort of 100 to 150 different subjects was used. The T cell repertoires of under 750 subjects were profiled by immunosequencing and related to cytomegalovirus serostatus. All discovery cohort repertoires had been generated on a single sequencing platform. An earlier analysis of several hundred of the donors used high-throughput TCR beta sequencing to judge whether each TCR beta V gene segment behaved as functional or pseudogenic. In a later analysis, previously published TCR beta repertoires from some 640 donors were re-analyzed and high-resolution HLA genotyping was added so that TCR occurrence patterns could be studied. Across approximately 400 genotyped donors of the cohort, an average of roughly 200,000 unique TCR beta nucleotide sequences per donor were sequenced, and 15% to 20% of those sequences were non-productive. Among the approximately 430 genotyped donors, around 81% belonged to the genetic ancestry cluster associated with self-reported Caucasian donors. The number of donors typed differed by locus, with 629-630 for A, B, C, DRB1 and DQB1, approximately 500 for DQA1, under 610 for DPA1, and some 470 for DPB1. To predict cytomegalovirus infection status, the study combined high-throughput TCR immunosequencing, statistical association of individual TCRs with disease status, and machine learning. A later genetic analysis took genome-wide SNP genotypes for 398 of the 666 donors and used that subset as a discovery cohort. The study was designed to test whether signatures of past pathogen exposure could be identified by cataloging public T cell receptors. Because of strong linkage in the cohort, roughly five DR-DQ haplotypes were treated as single units for association and clustering. An early release covering roughly 640 HLA-typed donors comprised about 300 gigabases of sequencing data and some 79 million unique TCR sequences. Results and caveats for the whole study, not just this receptor: A total of about 150 TCR beta chains were listed by the study as associated with cytomegalovirus. In an earlier analysis of 587 of the donors, most TCR beta V segments appeared in productive rearrangements about 87% or about 30% of the time, broadly matching IMGT annotations. In vitro tests confirmed that a few of the cytomegalovirus-associated TCR beta chains recognize cytomegalovirus antigens. When HLA alleles, especially DR and DQ, strongly co-occurred, attributing TCR associations to individual alleles was difficult. A later genetic analysis associated a missense DCLRE1C variant with V-gene and J-gene trimming of TCR beta chains, and an independent cohort replicated the association. According to a later analysis, most CMV-associated TCR beta chains appeared to be HLA-restricted, and the HLA associations seemed to be driven largely by CMV exposure. Most TCR sequences were observed very rarely across donors, whereas some public TCRs were present in many individuals. A further reported finding was that TCR beta sequences accurately predicted the HLA-A and HLA-B alleles for most subjects in the first cohort. Some IMGT-functional V segments, including TRBV6-2 and TRBV6-3, could not be told apart with the 87-base-pair reads, so those segments were excluded. Compared with the roughly 670-donor mean, donors in an Asian-associated ancestry cluster had fewer N-insertions in productive TCRs, according to a later genetic analysis. Several of the top co-occurrence clusters appeared to be linked to parvovirus B19, influenza, CMV and Epstein-Barr virus, according to a later analysis. The authors suggested that the approach could potentially be generalized to other disease states and immunological phenotypes. A later analysis found that TCR association rates varied across HLA loci, with DRB1 alleles showing the most associated TCRs and HLA-C alleles the fewest. Specific HLA alleles were associated with 15,000 to 20,000 TCR beta sequences at a false discovery rate of 0.05 in a later analysis. The classifier was reported to diagnose cytomegalovirus status with high specificity and sensitivity in both the original and validation cohorts. In a later analysis, HLA-associated TCR beta chains were found to be more clonally expanded and to have lower generation probabilities than equally common non-associated chains. A cluster of highly shared sequence variants was judged likely to represent a technical artifact of the sequencing pipeline. HLA typing was unavailable for some donors at each locus, so association tests used only the typed subset. Correlated functional status among segregating V segments might reflect linkage disequilibrium, but an unknown experimental factor could not be ruled out. The only immune exposure information available for the cohort was CMV serostatus. Only TCR beta chains were sequenced in this cohort, and the absence of alpha or paired-chain data limited detectable features. Roughly 17 rarely observed V segments, including chromosome 9 orphons, were excluded from the earlier analysis of approximately 600 of the donors because counts were too low. Presence/absence analyses assumed roughly uniform sequencing depth across donors, an assumption that may not hold.

The cohort consisted of fewer than 700 healthy bone marrow donors. At the time of sampling, all cohort members were nominally healthy, though unrecorded immune exposures were likely present. The donor tested CMV seronegative, placing the donor among the 350 or so seronegative members of the cohort. Every donor gave a peripheral blood sample, and the peripheral blood mononuclear cells from that sample were used for TCR beta sequencing. The Qiagen DNeasy Blood Extraction Kit was used to extract genomic DNA from the blood cell samples. The CDR3 sequence holds 17 residues, the cysteine and phenylalanine included. Only the CDR3 region is kept as DNA, spanning 51 bases read in frame from base 1. At the junction V is shortened by 5 bases and J by 5 bases; bases outside the gene matches: 13. Per the germline V gene, MDHEN is the CDR1 and SYDVKM is the CDR2.

The sample was PBMCs. The sequence was obtained from a male donor in good health and CMV-seronegative. The receptor chain draws on TRBV28 and TRBJ2-7; 12 central nucleotides agree with TRBD2. The CDR3 corresponds to CASSRRSWTSGIHEQYF. The sequenced DNA: TGTGCCAGCAGTAGGCGAAGTTGGACTAGCGGGATTCACGAGCAGTACTTC.